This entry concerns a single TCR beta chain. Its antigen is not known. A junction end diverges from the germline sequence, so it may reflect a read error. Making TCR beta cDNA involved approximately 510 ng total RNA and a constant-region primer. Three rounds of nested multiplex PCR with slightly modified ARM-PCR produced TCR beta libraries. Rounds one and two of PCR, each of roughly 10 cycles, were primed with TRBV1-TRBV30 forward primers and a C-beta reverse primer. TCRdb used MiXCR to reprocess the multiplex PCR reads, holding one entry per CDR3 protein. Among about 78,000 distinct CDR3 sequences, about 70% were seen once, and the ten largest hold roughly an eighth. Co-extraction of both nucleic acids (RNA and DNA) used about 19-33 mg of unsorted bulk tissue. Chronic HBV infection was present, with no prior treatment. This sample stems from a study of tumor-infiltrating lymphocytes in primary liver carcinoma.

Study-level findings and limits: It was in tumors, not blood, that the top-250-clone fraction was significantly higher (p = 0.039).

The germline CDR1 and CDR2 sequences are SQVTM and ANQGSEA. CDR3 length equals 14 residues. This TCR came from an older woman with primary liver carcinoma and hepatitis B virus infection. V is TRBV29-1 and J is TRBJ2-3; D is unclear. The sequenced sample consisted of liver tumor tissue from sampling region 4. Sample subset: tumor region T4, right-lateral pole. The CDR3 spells CSVGNSTLTETQYF. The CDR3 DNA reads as TGCAGCGTTGGGAACAGCACCCTCACAGAAACGCAGTATTTT.